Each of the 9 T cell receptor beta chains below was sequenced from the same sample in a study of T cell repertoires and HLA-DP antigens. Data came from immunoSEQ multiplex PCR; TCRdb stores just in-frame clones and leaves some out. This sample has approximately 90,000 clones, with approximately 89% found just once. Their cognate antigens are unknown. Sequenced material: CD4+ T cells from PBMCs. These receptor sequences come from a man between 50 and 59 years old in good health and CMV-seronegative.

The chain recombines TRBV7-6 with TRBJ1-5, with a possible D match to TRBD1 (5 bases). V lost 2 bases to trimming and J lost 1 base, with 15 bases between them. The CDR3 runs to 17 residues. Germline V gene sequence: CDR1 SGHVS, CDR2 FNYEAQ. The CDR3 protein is CASSLRPGPLSNQPQHF. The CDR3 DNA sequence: TGTGCCAGCAGCTTACGACCGGGACCGCTAAGCAATCAGCCCCAGCATTTT.

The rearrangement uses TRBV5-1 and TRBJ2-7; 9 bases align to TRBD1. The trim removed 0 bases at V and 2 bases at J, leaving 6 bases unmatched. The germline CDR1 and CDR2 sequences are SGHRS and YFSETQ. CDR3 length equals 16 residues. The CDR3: CASSLEGDRATYEQYF. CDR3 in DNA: TGCGCCAGCAGCTTGGAGGGGGACAGGGCCACCTACGAGCAGTACTTC.

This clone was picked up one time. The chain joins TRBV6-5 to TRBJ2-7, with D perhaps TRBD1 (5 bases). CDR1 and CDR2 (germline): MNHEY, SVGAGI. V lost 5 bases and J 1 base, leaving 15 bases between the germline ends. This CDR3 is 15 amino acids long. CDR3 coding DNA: TGTGCCAGCAGTCAATGGGGCGCGACTTCCTACGAGCAGTACTTC. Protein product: CASSQWGATSYEQYF.

Here the CDR3 DNA reads TGTGCCAGTAGTATCGGCACGGTCAACACCGGGGAGCTGTTTTTT. The encoded protein is CASSIGTVNTGELFF. V is TRBV19 and J is TRBJ2-2; D not resolved. CDR1 LNHDA and CDR2 SQIVND come from the germline V gene (reference sequence). The length of the CDR3 is 15 residues. Trimming stripped 3 bases from V and 2 bases from J, with 10 bases between.

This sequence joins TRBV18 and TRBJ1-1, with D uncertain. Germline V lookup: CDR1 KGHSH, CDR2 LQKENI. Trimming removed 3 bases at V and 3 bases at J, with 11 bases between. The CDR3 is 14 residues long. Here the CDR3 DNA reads TGTGCCAGCTCACCCACAAGGGCGGACACTGAAGCTTTCTTT. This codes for CASSPTRADTEAFF.

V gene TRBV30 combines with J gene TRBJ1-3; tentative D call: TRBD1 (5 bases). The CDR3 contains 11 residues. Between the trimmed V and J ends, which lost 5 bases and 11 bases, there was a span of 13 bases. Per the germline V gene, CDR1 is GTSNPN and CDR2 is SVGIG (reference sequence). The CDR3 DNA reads TGTGCCTGGCGACAGCCTTATTCCATATATTTT. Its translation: CAWRQPYSIYF.

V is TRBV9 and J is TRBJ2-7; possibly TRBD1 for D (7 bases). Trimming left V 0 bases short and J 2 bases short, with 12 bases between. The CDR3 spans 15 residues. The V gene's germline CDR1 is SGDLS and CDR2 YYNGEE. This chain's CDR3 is CASSVDAGGTYEQYF. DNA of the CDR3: TGTGCCAGCAGCGTAGATGCAGGGGGGACCTACGAGCAGTACTTC. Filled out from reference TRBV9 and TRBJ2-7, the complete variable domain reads DSGVTQTPKHLITATGQRVTLRCSPRSGDLSVYWYQQSLDQGLQFLIQYYNGEERAKGNILERFSAQQFPDLHSELNLSSLELGDSALYFCASSVDAGGTYEQYFGPGTRLTVT.

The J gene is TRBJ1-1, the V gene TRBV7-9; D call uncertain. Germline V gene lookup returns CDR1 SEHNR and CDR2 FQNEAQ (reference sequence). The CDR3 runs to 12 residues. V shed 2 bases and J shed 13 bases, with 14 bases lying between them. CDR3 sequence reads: CASSLLRGRVFF. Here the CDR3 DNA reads TGTGCCAGCAGCTTACTGAGAGGGAGGGTTTTCTTT.

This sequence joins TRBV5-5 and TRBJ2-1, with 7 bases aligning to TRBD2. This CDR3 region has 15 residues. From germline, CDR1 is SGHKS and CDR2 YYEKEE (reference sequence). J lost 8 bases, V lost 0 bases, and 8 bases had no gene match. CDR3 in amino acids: CASSLVYLAEHEQFF. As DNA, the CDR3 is TGTGCCAGCAGCTTGGTATATCTAGCGGAACATGAGCAGTTCTTC.